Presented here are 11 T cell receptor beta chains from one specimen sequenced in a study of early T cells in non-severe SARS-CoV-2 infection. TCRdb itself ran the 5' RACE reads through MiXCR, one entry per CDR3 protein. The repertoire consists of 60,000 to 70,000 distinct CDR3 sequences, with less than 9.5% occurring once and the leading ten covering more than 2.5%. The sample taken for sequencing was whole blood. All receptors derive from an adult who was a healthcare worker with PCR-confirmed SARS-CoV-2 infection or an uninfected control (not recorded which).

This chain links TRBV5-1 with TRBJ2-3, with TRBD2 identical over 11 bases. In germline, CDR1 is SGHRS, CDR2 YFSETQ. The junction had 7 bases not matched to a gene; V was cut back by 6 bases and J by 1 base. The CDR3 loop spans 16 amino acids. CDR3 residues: CASTPTSGTGTDTQYF. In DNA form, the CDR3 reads TGCGCCAGCACCCCGACTAGCGGGACGGGCACAGATACGCAGTATTTT.

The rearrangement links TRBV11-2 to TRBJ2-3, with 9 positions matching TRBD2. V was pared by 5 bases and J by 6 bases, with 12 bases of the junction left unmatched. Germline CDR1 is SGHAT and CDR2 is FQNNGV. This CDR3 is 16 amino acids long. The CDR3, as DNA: TGTGCCAGCAGCCCACGGCTAGCGGGGACCGGGGATACGCAGTATTTT. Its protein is CASSPRLAGTGDTQYF.

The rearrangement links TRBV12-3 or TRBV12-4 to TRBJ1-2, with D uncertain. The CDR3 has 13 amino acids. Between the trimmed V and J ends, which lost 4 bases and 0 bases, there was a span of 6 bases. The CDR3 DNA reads TGTGCCAGCAGTTCCGACACTAACTATGGCTACACCTTC. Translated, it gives CASSSDTNYGYTF.

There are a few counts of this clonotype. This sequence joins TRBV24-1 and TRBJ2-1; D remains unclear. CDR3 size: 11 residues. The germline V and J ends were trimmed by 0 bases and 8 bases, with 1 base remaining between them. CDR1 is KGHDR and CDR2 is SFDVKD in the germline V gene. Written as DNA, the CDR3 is TGTGCCACCAGTGATTTGGATGAGCAGTTCTTC. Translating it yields CATSDLDEQFF.

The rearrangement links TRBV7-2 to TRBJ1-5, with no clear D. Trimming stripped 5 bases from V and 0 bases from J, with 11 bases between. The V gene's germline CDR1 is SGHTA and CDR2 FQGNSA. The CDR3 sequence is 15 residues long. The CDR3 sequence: CASSLDINSNQPQHF. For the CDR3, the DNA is TGTGCCAGCAGCCTCGACATCAATAGCAATCAGCCCCAGCATTTT.

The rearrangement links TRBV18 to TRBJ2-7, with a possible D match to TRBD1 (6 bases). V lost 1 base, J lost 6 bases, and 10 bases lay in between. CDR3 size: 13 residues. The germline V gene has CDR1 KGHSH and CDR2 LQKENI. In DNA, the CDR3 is TGTGCCAGCTCACCACAGCAGGGGCCCGAGCAGTACTTC. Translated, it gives CASSPQQGPEQYF. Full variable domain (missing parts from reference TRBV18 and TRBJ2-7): NAGVMQNPRHLVRRRGQEARLRCSPMKGHSHVYWYRQLPEEGLKFMVYLQKENIIDESGMPKERFSAEFPKEGPSILRIQQVVRGDSAAYFCASSPQQGPEQYFGPGTRLTVT.

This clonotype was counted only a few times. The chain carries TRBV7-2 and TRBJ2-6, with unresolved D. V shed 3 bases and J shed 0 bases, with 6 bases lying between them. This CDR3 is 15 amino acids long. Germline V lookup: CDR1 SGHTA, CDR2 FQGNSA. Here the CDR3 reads CASSFIVSGANVLTF. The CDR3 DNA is TGTGCCAGCAGCTTTATTGTCTCTGGGGCCAACGTCCTGACTTTC.

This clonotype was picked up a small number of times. The CDR3 sequence is CASSPQGGGDYNEQFF. In DNA form, the CDR3 reads TGTGCCAGCAGCCCCCAGGGTGGAGGCGATTACAATGAGCAGTTCTTC. The chain links TRBV7-3 to TRBJ2-1, with D possibly called TRBD1 or TRBD2 (5 bases each). The CDR3 consists of 16 residues. Germline V gives CDR1 SGHTA, CDR2 FQGTGA. V was cut by 5 bases and J by 4 bases, with 18 bases left in between.

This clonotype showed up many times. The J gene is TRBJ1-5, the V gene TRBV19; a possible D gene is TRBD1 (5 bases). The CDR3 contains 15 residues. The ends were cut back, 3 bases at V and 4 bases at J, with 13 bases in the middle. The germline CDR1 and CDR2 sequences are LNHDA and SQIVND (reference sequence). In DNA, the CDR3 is TGTGCCAGTAGTATCCCAGGGCTTCGGAATCAGCCCCAGCATTTT. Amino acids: CASSIPGLRNQPQHF.

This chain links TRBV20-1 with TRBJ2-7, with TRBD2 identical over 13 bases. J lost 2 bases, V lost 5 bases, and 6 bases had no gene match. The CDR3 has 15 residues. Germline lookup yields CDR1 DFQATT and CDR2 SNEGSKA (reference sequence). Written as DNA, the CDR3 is TGCAGTGCTTGGACTAGCGGGAGAAAAGCCTACGAGCAGTACTTC. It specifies CSAWTSGRKAYEQYF.

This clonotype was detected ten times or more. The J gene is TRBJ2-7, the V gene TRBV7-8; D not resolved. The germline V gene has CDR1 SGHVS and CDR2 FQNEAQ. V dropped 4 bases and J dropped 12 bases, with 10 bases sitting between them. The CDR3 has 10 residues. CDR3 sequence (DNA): TGTGCCAGCAGCTCCCGAGACCCGTACTTC. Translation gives CASSSRDPYF.